Below, 17 T cell receptor beta chains from the same sample are listed, as sequenced in a study of response to subunit inactivated influenza vaccine. Via MiXCR, TCRdb re-called the RT-PCR reads, giving one row per CDR3 protein. The sample lists around 150,000 distinct CDR3 sequences; about a tenth were seen once. The sample here was non-naive T cells sorted from PBMCs, taken 40 to 50 days after vaccination. These TCRs come from a man over 45 who received an inactivated influenza vaccine.

Ten or more counts support this clonotype. The CDR3 DNA reads as TGTGCCAGCAGACTCCCCCCGGGTCCCACTGAAGCTTTCTTT. Its translation is CASRLPPGPTEAFF. The V and J genes are TRBV12-3 or TRBV12-4 and TRBJ1-1; D remains ambiguous. There are 14 residues in the CDR3. V shed 6 bases and J shed 4 bases, with 15 bases lying between them.

In this sample, this clonotype turned up many times. V gene TRBV10-3 combines with J gene TRBJ2-3; possibly TRBD2 for D (6 bases). Germline lookup yields CDR1 ENHRY and CDR2 SYGVKD. Trimming removed 6 bases from V and 0 bases from J, with 13 bases in between. This CDR3 is built from 15 residues. CDR3 DNA: TGTGCCATCAGCGCCTCAGGGACTAGCACAGATACGCAGTATTTT. Encoded protein: CAISASGTSTDTQYF.

The gene calls are TRBV5-4 and TRBJ1-1, with TRBD1 identical over 9 bases. CDR1 SGHNT and CDR2 YYREEE come from the germline V gene (reference sequence). V gave up 4 bases and J gave up 5 bases; unmatched junction bases: 6. The CDR3 is made up of 14 amino acids. The DNA of the CDR3 is TGTGCCAGCAGCCGACGGGACAGGGAGACTGAAGCTTTCTTT. This gives the protein CASSRRDRETEAFF.

V usage is TRBV3-1 and J usage is TRBJ2-5; TRBD1 matches 8 bases. The CDR3 covers 14 residues. Per the germline V gene, CDR1 is LGHDT and CDR2 is YNNKEL (reference sequence). Losses at the gene ends were 1 base for V and 5 bases for J; bases not matched to a gene: 3. Written as DNA, the CDR3 is TGTGCCAGCAGCCAAGGCAGGGGGCTGGAGACCCAGTACTTC. Translated, it gives CASSQGRGLETQYF.

The J gene is TRBJ2-5, the V gene TRBV5-4; tentatively, D is TRBD1 (5 bases). The CDR3 consists of 14 residues. CDR1 SGHNT and CDR2 YYREEE come from the germline V gene (reference sequence). V was trimmed by 3 bases and J by 3 bases, leaving 12 bases between them. CDR3 in amino acids: CASSSGPGKETQYF. CDR3 nucleotides: TGTGCCAGCAGCTCCGGGCCAGGGAAAGAGACCCAGTACTTC.

V is TRBV7-8 and J is TRBJ2-7; tentatively, D is TRBD2 (6 bases). V was cut by 4 bases and J by 7 bases, with 11 bases left in between. The CDR3 totals 12 residues. Germline CDR1 SGHVS, CDR2 FQNEAQ. CDR3 bases: TGTGCCAGCAGCTCCAGGGCGGGAGAGCAGTACTTC. It is translated as CASSSRAGEQYF.

The chain combines TRBV7-2 with TRBJ2-3; D ambiguous. The CDR3 is 14 residues long. Per the germline V gene, CDR1 is SGHTA and CDR2 is FQGNSA. The germline V and J ends were trimmed by 1 base and 2 bases, with 7 bases remaining between them. CDR3 coding DNA: TGTGCCAGCAGCTTAGACACGCACACAGATACGCAGTATTTT. Translating gives CASSLDTHTDTQYF. Using reference TRBV7-2 and TRBJ2-3 for the parts outside the CDR3, the full variable domain is GAGVSQSPSNKVTEKGKDVELRCDPISGHTALYWYRQSLGQGLEFLIYFQGNSAPDKSGLPSDRFSAERTGGSVSTLTIQRTQQEDSAVYLCASSLDTHTDTQYFGPGTRLTVL.

The rearrangement joins TRBV5-5 to TRBJ2-7, with D tentatively TRBD2 (5 bases). V lost 0 bases and J 4 bases, leaving 14 bases between the germline ends. CDR1 SGHKS and CDR2 YYEKEE come from the germline V gene (reference sequence). This CDR3 has 15 amino acids. CDR3 DNA: TGTGCCAGCAGCTTGGGTACGGGGAAGCAATACGAGCAGTACTTC. This codes for CASSLGTGKQYEQYF.

This clonotype has at least ten counts. The chain joins TRBV5-1 to TRBJ2-7, with 9 bases that match TRBD2. Trimming at V came to 2 bases and at J to 3 bases, leaving 6 bases not matched to a gene. This CDR3 has 15 residues. From germline, CDR1 is SGHRS and CDR2 YFSETQ. The CDR3 DNA is TGCGCCAGCAGCTTTAATCCAGCGGGAGGCTACGAGCAGTACTTC. It yields the protein CASSFNPAGGYEQYF.

The chain links TRBV6-2 or TRBV6-3 to TRBJ2-2; 9 positions agree with TRBD2. CDR1 is MNHEY and CDR2 is SVGEGT in the germline V gene. V gave up 4 bases and J gave up 4 bases; unmatched junction bases: 7. This CDR3 region has 16 residues. The CDR3 nucleotides are TGTGCCAGCAGTTTCGTTAGCGGGAGAGCCACCGGGGAGCTGTTTTTT. Translation gives CASSFVSGRATGELFF.

The chain recombines TRBV6-5 with TRBJ1-2, with D hard to call. The length of the CDR3 is 15 residues. Germline V gives CDR1 MNHEY, CDR2 SVGAGI. The germline V and J ends were trimmed by 1 base and 6 bases, with 15 bases remaining between them. CDR3: CASSYFPGSEDGYTF. CDR3 nucleotide sequence: TGTGCCAGCAGTTACTTTCCGGGCTCAGAGGATGGCTACACCTTC.

This clonotype has a handful of counts. V and J are TRBV29-1 and TRBJ2-5; TRBD1 is a possible D gene (6 bases). This CDR3 comprises 13 residues. Between the trimmed V and J ends, which lost 7 bases and 2 bases, there was a span of 14 bases. Germline CDR1 reads SQVTM; CDR2 reads ANQGSEA. CDR3 nucleotide sequence: TGCAGCGCTAACCGGGACACTCAAGAGACCCAGTACTTC. Encoded protein: CSANRDTQETQYF.

This clonotype was observed a handful of times. The chain has TRBV5-5 and TRBJ2-1; 10 bases line up with TRBD1. The CDR3 extends over 17 amino acids. V dropped 0 bases and J dropped 4; count of bases not matched to a gene: 7. Looked up from germline, CDR1 is SGHKS and CDR2 is YYEKEE (reference sequence). CDR3 amino acids: CASSLGTAGQGYNEQFF. Here the CDR3 DNA reads TGTGCCAGCAGCTTGGGTACTGCGGGACAGGGGTACAATGAGCAGTTCTTC.

V usage is TRBV5-1 and J usage is TRBJ2-6; D is unresolved. The V and J ends lost 3 bases and 0 bases respectively, with 10 bases between them. CDR1 is SGHRS, CDR2 YFSETQ, per germline. The CDR3 covers 16 residues. Written as DNA, the CDR3 is TGCGCCAGCAGCTCCGGACGGACCTCTGGGGCCAACGTCCTGACTTTC. Translating it yields CASSSGRTSGANVLTF.

The genes are TRBV28 and TRBJ1-1; 10 nucleotides line up with TRBD1. This CDR3 comprises 14 residues. Germline V gene sequence: CDR1 MDHEN, CDR2 SYDVKM. Unmatched junction bases numbered 9, after V lost 10 bases and J lost 4 bases. The CDR3 DNA reads TGTGCCACCAAAGGTGACAGGGGGCTCACTGAAGCTTTCTTT. The encoded protein is CATKGDRGLTEAFF.

Only a few counts were recorded for this clonotype. The V and J genes are TRBV29-1 and TRBJ1-3; D unresolved. Germline CDR1 and CDR2: SQVTM and ANQGSEA. The CDR3 extends over 13 amino acids. The V gene lost 4 bases and the J gene lost 4 bases, with 11 bases spanning the gap. The CDR3 spells CSVGTVNGNTIYF. The CDR3 coding sequence is TGCAGCGTTGGGACTGTGAACGGAAACACCATATATTTT.

Only a few counts were recorded for this clonotype. The chain recombines TRBV5-1 with TRBJ2-1; no definite D call. V gave up 0 bases and J gave up 2 bases, with 15 bases separating them. The CDR3 length is 17 residues. CDR1 is SGHRS, CDR2 YFSETQ, per germline. The CDR3 sequence is CASSLVFRQATYNEQFF. The CDR3 coding sequence is TGCGCCAGCAGCTTGGTATTTCGGCAGGCGACCTACAATGAGCAGTTCTTC.